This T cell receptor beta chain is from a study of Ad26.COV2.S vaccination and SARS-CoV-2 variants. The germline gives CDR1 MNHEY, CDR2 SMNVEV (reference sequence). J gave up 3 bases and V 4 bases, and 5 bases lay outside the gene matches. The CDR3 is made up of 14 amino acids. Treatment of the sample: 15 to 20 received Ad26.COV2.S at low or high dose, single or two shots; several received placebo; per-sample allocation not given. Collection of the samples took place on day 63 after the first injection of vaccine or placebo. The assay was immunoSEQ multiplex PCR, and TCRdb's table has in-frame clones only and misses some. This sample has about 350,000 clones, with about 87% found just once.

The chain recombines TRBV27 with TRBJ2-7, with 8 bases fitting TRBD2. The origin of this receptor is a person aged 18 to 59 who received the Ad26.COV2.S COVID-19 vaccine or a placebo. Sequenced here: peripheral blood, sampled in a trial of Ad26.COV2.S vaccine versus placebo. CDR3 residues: CASSSGTRGYEQYF. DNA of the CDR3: TGTGCCAGCAGTTCCGGGACTAGGGGCTACGAGCAGTACTTC.